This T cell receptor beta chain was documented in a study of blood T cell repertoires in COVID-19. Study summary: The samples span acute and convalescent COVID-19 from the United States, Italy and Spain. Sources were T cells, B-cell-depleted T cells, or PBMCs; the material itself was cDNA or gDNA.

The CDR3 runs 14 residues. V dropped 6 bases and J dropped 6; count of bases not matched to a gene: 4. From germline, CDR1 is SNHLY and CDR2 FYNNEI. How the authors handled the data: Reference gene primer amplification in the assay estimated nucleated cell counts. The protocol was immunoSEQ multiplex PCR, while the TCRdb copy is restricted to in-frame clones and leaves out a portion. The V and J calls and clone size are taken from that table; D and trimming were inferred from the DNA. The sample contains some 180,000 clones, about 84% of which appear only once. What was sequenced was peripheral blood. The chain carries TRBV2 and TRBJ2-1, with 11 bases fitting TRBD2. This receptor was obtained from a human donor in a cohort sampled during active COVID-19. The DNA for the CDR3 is TGTGCCAGCAGGCCGACTAGCGGGGCCAATGAGCAGTTCTTC. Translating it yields CASRPTSGANEQFF.